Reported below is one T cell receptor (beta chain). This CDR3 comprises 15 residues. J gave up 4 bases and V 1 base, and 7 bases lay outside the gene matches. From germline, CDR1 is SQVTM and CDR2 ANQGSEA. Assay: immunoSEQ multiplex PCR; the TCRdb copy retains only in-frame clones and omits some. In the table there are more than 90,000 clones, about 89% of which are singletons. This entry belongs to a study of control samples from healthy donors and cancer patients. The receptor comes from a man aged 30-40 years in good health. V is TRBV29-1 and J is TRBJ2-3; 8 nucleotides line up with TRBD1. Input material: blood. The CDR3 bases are TGCAGCGTTGAAGGGGGGACAGGTTGGGCAGATACGCAGTATTTT. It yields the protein CSVEGGTGWADTQYF.